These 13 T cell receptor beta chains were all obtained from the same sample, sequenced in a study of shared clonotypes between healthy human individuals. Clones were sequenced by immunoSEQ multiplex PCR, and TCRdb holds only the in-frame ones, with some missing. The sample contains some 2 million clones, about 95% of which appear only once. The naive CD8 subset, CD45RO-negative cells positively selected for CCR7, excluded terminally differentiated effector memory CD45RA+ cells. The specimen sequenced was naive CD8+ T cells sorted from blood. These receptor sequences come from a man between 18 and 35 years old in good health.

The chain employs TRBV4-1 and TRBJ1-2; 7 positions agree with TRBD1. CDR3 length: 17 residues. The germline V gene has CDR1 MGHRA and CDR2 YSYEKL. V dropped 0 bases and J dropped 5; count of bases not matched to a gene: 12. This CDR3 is CASSQEREQGLGYGYTF. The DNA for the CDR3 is TGCGCCAGCAGCCAAGAAAGGGAACAGGGGCTAGGGTATGGCTACACCTTC.

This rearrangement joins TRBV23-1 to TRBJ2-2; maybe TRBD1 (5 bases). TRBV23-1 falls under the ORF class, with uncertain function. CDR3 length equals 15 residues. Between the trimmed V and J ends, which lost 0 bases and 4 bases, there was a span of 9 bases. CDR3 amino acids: CASSQSARVTGELFF. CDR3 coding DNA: TGCGCCAGCAGTCAATCAGCCAGGGTCACCGGGGAGCTGTTTTTT.

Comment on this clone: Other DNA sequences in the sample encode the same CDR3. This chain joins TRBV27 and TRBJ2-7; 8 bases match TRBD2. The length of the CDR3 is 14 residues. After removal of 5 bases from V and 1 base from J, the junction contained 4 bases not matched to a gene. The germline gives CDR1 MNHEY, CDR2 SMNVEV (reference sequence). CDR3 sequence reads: CASSPSGGSYEQYF. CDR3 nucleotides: TGTGCCAGCAGTCCCAGCGGGGGATCCTACGAGCAGTACTTC.

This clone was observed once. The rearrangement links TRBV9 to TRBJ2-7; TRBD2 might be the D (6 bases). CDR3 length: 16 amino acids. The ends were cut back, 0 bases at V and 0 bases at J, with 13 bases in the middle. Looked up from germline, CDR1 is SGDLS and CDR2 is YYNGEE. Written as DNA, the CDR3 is TGTGCCAGCAGCGTAGACAGCGGCGGGGTCTCCTACGAGCAGTACTTC. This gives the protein CASSVDSGGVSYEQYF.

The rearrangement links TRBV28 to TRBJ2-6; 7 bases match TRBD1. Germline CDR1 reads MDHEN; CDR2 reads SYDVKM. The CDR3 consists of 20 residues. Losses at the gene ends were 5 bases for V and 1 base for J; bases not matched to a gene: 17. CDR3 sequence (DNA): TGTGCCAGCAGTACCACGGCAGTAGACAGGGTGGAATCTGGGGCCAACGTCCTGACTTTC. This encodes CASSTTAVDRVESGANVLTF.

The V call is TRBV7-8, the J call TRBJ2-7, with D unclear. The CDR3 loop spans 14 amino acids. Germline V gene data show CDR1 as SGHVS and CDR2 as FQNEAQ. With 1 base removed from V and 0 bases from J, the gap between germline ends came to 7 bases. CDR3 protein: CASSLESFSYEQYF. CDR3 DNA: TGTGCCAGCAGCTTAGAGTCATTCTCCTACGAGCAGTACTTC.

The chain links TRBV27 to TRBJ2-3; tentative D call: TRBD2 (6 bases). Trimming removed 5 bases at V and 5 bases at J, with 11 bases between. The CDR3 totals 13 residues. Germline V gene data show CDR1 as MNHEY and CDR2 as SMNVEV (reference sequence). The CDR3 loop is CASSPDSGDTQYF. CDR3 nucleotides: TGTGCCAGCAGTCCAGATAGCGGAGATACGCAGTATTTT.

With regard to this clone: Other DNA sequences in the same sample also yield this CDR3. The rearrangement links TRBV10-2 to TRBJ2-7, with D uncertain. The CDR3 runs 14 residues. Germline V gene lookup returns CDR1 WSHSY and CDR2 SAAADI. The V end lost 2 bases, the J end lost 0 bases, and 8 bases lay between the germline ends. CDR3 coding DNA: TGCGCCAGCAGTGAGGTAGGCCTCTCCTACGAGCAGTACTTC. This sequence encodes CASSEVGLSYEQYF.

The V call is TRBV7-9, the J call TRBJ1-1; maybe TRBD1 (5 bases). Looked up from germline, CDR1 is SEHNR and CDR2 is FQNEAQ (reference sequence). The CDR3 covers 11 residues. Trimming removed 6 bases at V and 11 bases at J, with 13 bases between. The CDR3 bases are TGTGCCAGCAGGGGGACTAACGTCGCTTTCTTT. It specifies CASRGTNVAFF.

The CDR3 spells CASSTGQGSETQYF. The DNA for the CDR3 is TGTGCCAGCAGTACGGGACAGGGGTCGGAGACCCAGTACTTC. The V gene is TRBV6-5, the J gene TRBJ2-5; TRBD1 matches 10 bases. Germline assignment: CDR1 MNHEY and CDR2 SVGAGI. J gave up 5 bases and V 5 bases, and 5 bases lay outside the gene matches. The CDR3 has 14 amino acids.

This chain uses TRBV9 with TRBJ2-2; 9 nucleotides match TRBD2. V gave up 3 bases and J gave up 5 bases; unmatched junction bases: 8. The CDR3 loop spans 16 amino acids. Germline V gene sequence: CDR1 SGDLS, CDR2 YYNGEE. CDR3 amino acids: CASSALERGETGELFF. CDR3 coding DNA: TGTGCCAGCAGCGCCCTCGAGCGGGGGGAAACCGGGGAGCTGTTTTTT.

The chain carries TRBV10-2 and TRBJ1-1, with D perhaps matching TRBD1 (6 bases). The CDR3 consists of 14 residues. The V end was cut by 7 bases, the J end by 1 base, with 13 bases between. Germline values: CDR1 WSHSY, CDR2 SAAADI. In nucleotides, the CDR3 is TGCGCCAGCAATCCTACAGGGACGAACACTGAAGCTTTCTTT. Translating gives CASNPTGTNTEAFF.

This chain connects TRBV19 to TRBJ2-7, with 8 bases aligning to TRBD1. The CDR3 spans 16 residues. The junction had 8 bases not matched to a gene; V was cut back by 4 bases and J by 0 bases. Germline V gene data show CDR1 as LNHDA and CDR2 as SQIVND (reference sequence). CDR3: CASSTNGQGGSYEQYF. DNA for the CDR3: TGTGCCAGTAGTACCAATGGACAGGGAGGCTCCTACGAGCAGTACTTC.